This T cell receptor beta chain comes out of a study of blood T cell repertoires in COVID-19. On the study more broadly: Samples came from the United States, Italy and Spain, spanning acute and convalescent COVID-19. Nucleic acid was either cDNA or gDNA, and it came from T cells, B-cell-depleted T cells, or PBMCs.

V lost 2 bases and J lost 5; bases outside the gene matches: 9. CDR3 length equals 17 residues. CDR1 SGHVS and CDR2 FNYEAQ come from the germline V gene. In the original processing: Amplification of reference gene primers provided the estimated nucleated cell counts. Libraries were prepared by immunoSEQ multiplex PCR; TCRdb keeps only in-frame clonotypes and omits some of them. The V and J calls and clone size come from that table; D and trimming were worked out from the DNA. The table includes approximately 93,000 clones, less than 80% detected once. The chain recombines TRBV7-6 with TRBJ1-4; 9 bases are shared with TRBD1. Input material: peripheral blood. The source of this sequence is a woman of 80 years or more with acute or convalescent COVID-19. In nucleotides, the CDR3 is TGTGCCAGCAGCTTAAACCTACAGGGGGCCATCAATGAAAAACTGTTTTTT. Its translation is CASSLNLQGAINEKLFF.